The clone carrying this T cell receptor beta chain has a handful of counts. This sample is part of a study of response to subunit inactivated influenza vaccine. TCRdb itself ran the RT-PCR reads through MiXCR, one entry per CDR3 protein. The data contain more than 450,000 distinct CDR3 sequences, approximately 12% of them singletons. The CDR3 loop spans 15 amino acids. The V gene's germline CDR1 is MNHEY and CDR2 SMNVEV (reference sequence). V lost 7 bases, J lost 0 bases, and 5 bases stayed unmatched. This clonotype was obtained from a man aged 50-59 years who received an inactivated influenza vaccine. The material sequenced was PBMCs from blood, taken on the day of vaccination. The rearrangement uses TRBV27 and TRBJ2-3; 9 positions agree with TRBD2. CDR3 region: CASIAGDPSTDTQYF. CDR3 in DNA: TGTGCCAGCATAGCGGGGGACCCTAGCACAGATACGCAGTATTTT.